These T cell receptor beta chains were read from a single sample in a study of blood T cell repertoires in COVID-19. The protocol was immunoSEQ multiplex PCR, while the TCRdb copy is restricted to in-frame clones and leaves out a portion. The sample holds 130,000 or so clones, 75% to 90% seen once. The sample taken for sequencing was peripheral blood. The source is a middle-aged man with active or convalescent COVID-19. CDR3s leave out the opening cysteine and the closing phenylalanine or tryptophan.

TRBJ2-5 TRBV7-2 ASSPGVDQETQY
TRBJ2-5 TRBV5-1 ASRTPGTGEETQY
TRBJ1-2 TRBV19 ASISQGAYGYT
TRBJ2-7 TRBV7-8 ASSLISGGVSYEQY
TRBJ2-2 TRBV19 ASSRGAVDAGELF
TRBJ1-2 TRBV5-1 ASSLDRGSYGYT
TRBJ2-1 TRBV5-1 ASSLIVHGRAGGNEQF
TRBJ1-4 TRBV6-1 ASSDHSGTGPEKLF
TRBJ2-4 TRBV28 ASSRISGTSGLLGKNIQY
TRBJ2-2 TRBV27 ASAKRRLAGTTIPNTGELF
TRBJ1-4 TRBV29-1 SVATGSSEKLF
TRBJ1-4 TRBV6-5 ASRPDPRREKLF
TRBJ2-2 TRBV24-1 ATSDPHRGLDSGELF
TRBJ2-1 TRBV28 ASRDSGRAGEQF
TRBJ2-5 TRBV5-8 ASRISRGSNQETQY
TRBJ2-4 TRBV4-1 ASSQVDMGQAKNIQY
TRBJ1-5 TRBV6-5 ASSYSLDRGNQPQH
TRBJ2-7 TRBV28 ASSVVLAGVYYEQY
TRBJ2-1 TRBV5-1 ASSPSVAGVTYNEQF
TRBJ1-6 TRBV9 ASSVSFGASNSPLH
TRBJ2-5 TRBV18 ASSPGRAETQY
TRBJ1-1 TRBV6-6 ASSYLDRGGEAF
TRBJ1-5 TRBV19 ASSPTGAHPNQPQH
TRBJ2-7 TRBV7-9 ASSPGYEQY
TRBJ2-2 TRBV6-1 ASSAPGYGVTGELF
TRBJ1-3 TRBV6-2/TRBV6-3 ASSRTSRSGNTIY
TRBJ2-1 TRBV19 ASSRLAGGNNEQF
TRBJ2-1 TRBV11-2 ASSLVGGREGEQF
TRBJ2-7 TRBV24-1 ATSDSYRVEQY
TRBJ1-4 TRBV12-3/TRBV12-4 ASRRDYEKLF
TRBJ2-1 TRBV9 ASSVDAGREQF
TRBJ2-6 TRBV5-1 ASKTRRGPVSGANVLT
TRBJ1-5 TRBV4-3 ASSQDLLLGAYSNQPQH
TRBJ1-1 TRBV3-1/TRBV3-2 ATPGRITEAF
TRBJ1-1 TRBV7-8 ASSFRHQNTEAF
TRBJ2-7 TRBV6-2/TRBV6-3 ASSAGLRLAISYEQY
TRBJ2-7 TRBV7-2 ASSLAGGPQYEQY
TRBJ1-4 TRBV2 ASNPQGREKLF
TRBJ1-5 TRBV28 ASSQGQSFMPQH
TRBJ1-2 TRBV7-2 ASSLARDYGYT
TRBJ2-7 TRBV3-1/TRBV3-2 ASSQDDGTYEQY
TRBJ2-3 TRBV11-3 ASSSQFTGSGTDTQY
TRBJ2-4 TRBV30 AWSVPGRRRSKNIQY
TRBJ1-4 TRBV10-3 AISPGNPRVEKLF
TRBJ1-5 TRBV5-5 ASSLNDRGRAQH
TRBJ1-6 TRBV3-1/TRBV3-2 ASSQDATGGSPLH